This T cell receptor (beta chain) stems from a study of blood T cells in healthy people across ages. A sample-barcoded 5' primer and a J-beta primer mix were used in a second PCR of roughly 6 to 12 cycles. Unique molecular identifiers of 12 random nucleotides labeled each cDNA. Each CDR3 protein is one row after TCRdb ran MiXCR on the 5' RACE reads. The sample yields more than 650,000 distinct CDR3 sequences, around 24% seen once. CDR3 length equals 14 residues. The V gene lost 5 bases and the J gene lost 3 bases, with 14 bases spanning the gap. Germline loops: CDR1 MNHNY, CDR2 SVGAGI (reference sequence). Comments on this clonotype: Its antigen remains unidentified.

General observations from the study: Aged donors had fewer naive CD4+ cells and lower diversity than long-lived donors.

A further study also used this sample, focusing on T cells of mothers and their children.

This chain links TRBV6-6 with TRBJ2-7; possibly TRBD1 for D (5 bases). The sequenced material came from blood. This TCR came from a boy between 10 and 17 years old in good health. The CDR3 bases are TGTGCCAGCAGTCTTAGTCGACAGAACTACGAGCAGTACTTC. As protein: CASSLSRQNYEQYF.